The subject of this entry is one T cell receptor (beta chain). The sample comes from a study of blood T cell repertoires in COVID-19. The CDR3 covers 14 residues. In germline, CDR1 is LNHDA, CDR2 SQIVND (reference sequence). J gave up 6 bases and V 7 bases, and 9 bases lay outside the gene matches. Measured with immunoSEQ multiplex PCR; TCRdb has only the in-frame clones, and not every one. The profile shows some 74,000 clones, around 88% of them singletons. The receptor comes from a woman of 80 years or more with acute or convalescent COVID-19. Source material: peripheral blood. The chain employs TRBV19 and TRBJ1-5; 7 bases line up with TRBD1. This CDR3 is CASNPTGWGQPQHF. CDR3 in DNA: TGTGCCAGTAACCCGACAGGGTGGGGTCAGCCCCAGCATTTT.